Listed below are T cell receptor beta chains from one sample, sequenced in a study of long-term antiretroviral therapy in people with HIV. TCRdb's copy holds only in-frame clones and misses some; the assay was immunoSEQ multiplex PCR. The sample consists of about 41,000 clones, about 95% of them appearing once. The material sequenced was unsorted PBMCs, taken 9.2 years after starting antiretroviral therapy. The receptors originated from a man aged 30 to 45 with HIV. CDR3s include the opening cysteine and the closing phenylalanine or tryptophan. A D gene is named only where the DNA matches it firmly. Expanded clones get a size class; other rows say once, few or many, or leave the size out.

d_gene	v_gene	j_gene	abundance	CDR3nt	CDR3aa
.	TRBV10-3	TRBJ1-4	.	TGTGCCATCAGGGGTGGGGATTCTGAAACACTGTTTTTT	CAIRGGDSETLFF
TRBD1	TRBV2	TRBJ2-2	.	TGTGCCAGCAGCGACGGACAGGGTACCGGGGAGCTGTTTTTT	CASSDGQGTGELFF
.	TRBV15	TRBJ1-6	.	TGTGCCACCAGCAGAGAACCCGGGGGGAATTCACCCCTCCACTTT	CATSREPGGNSPLHF
.	TRBV6-5	TRBJ1-3	.	TGTGCCAGCAGTCGCGGGACACTAGGAAACACCATATATTTT	CASSRGTLGNTIYF
TRBD2	TRBV5-4	TRBJ2-1	.	TGTGCCAGCAGCATCGGACTAGCGGGGAGCTACAATGAGCAGTTCTTC	CASSIGLAGSYNEQFF
.	TRBV18	TRBJ2-3	.	TGTGCCAGCTCACGAACGGCAACTAGCACAGATACGCAGTATTTT	CASSRTATSTDTQYF
.	TRBV6-5	TRBJ1-2	.	TGTGCCAGCAGTTACTCGTGGGAGAGCTATGGCTACACCTTC	CASSYSWESYGYTF
.	TRBV7-9	TRBJ1-4	.	TGTGCCAGCAGCACGGCCGGGACCTGGGAAGAAAAACTGTTTTTT	CASSTAGTWEEKLFF
TRBD1	TRBV4-1	TRBJ1-2	.	TGCGCCAGCAGCCACTACGGACAGGCTGCGAACTATGGCTACACCTTC	CASSHYGQAANYGYTF
TRBD1	TRBV5-4	TRBJ1-1	.	TGTGCCAGCAGCTCTCGAACAGGGGGCGGGAACACTGAAGCTTTCTTT	CASSSRTGGGNTEAFF
.	TRBV7-9	TRBJ2-7	few	TGTGCCAGCAGCTTCCTAAGGGGGTTCTCCTACGAGCAGTACTTC	CASSFLRGFSYEQYF
TRBD1	TRBV7-9	TRBJ1-4	.	TGTGCCAGCAGCCAGACAGGGTCTAATGAAAAACTGTTTTTT	CASSQTGSNEKLFF
TRBD1	TRBV7-2	TRBJ1-5	.	TGTGCCAGCAGCTTAGCTCGGACAGGGGCCCCGGGGCCCCAGCATTTT	CASSLARTGAPGPQHF
.	TRBV5-1	TRBJ2-1	.	TGCGCCAGCAGCTTGGCCCTTCGGGGGACCTCCTACAATGAGCAGTTCTTC	CASSLALRGTSYNEQFF
.	TRBV11-2	TRBJ2-3	.	TGTGCCAGCAGCCCGACCCAGGCGGATACGCAGTATTTT	CASSPTQADTQYF
.	TRBV2	TRBJ1-3	.	TGTGCCAGCAAAGAGGTGGCCGGAAACACCATATATTTT	CASKEVAGNTIYF
.	TRBV5-8	TRBJ2-2	.	TGTGCCAGCAGCTTGCTTGGCTCCTCATCGAACACCGGGGAGCTGTTTTTT	CASSLLGSSSNTGELFF
.	TRBV2	TRBJ1-5	once	TGTGCCAGCGGGGCGGGGGGCGCGGGTCAGCCCCAGCATTTT	CASGAGGAGQPQHF
.	TRBV11-2	TRBJ2-1	.	TGTGCCAGCAGCACTCTTTACAATGAGCAGTTCTTC	CASSTLYNEQFF
TRBD1	TRBV6-4	TRBJ1-2	.	TGTGCCAGCAGTGACTCTCCGGGACAGGGGGCTCGAGGCTACACCTTC	CASSDSPGQGARGYTF
TRBD1	TRBV6-1	TRBJ1-2	.	TGTGCCAGCAGTGATTTGGGACAGAGCTATGGCTACACCTTC	CASSDLGQSYGYTF
.	TRBV7-9	TRBJ1-5	.	TGTGCCAGCAGCCCATCGTTCGGGGGCAATCAGCCCCAGCATTTT	CASSPSFGGNQPQHF
.	TRBV7-7	TRBJ2-2	once	TGTGCTAGCAGCTACCGGGACGGTAACACCGGGGAGCTGTTTTTT	CASSYRDGNTGELFF
TRBD1	TRBV19	TRBJ1-1	.	TGTGCCAGTAGACCGGGACAGGGGCTGACTGAAGCTTTCTTT	CASRPGQGLTEAFF
TRBD1	TRBV27	TRBJ2-1	.	TGTGCCAGCAACCGGGACAGGTACTACAATGAGCAGTTCTTC	CASNRDRYYNEQFF
.	TRBV5-4	TRBJ2-7	.	TGTGCCAGCAGCCATCTCACAGGTTTAACTAACGAGCAGTACTTC	CASSHLTGLTNEQYF
TRBD2	TRBV6-1	TRBJ2-4	.	TGTGCCAGCAGTGAAGAAAGCGGGGGGGCTGTGGGCATTCAGTACTTC	CASSEESGGAVGIQYF
.	TRBV20-1	TRBJ2-3	once	TGCAGTGTTGTGGTTACAGATACGCAGTATTTT	CSVVVTDTQYF
.	TRBV10-1	TRBJ2-3	.	TGCGCCAGCAGTGAGGGTGGCGCAGCAGATACGCAGTATTTT	CASSEGGAADTQYF
.	TRBV4-1	TRBJ2-3	.	TGCGCCAGCAGCCAAGATCGGTACAGTAGTCAGGCACGAAAGTCCCCAGATACGCAGTATTTT	CASSQDRYSSQARKSPDTQYF
.	TRBV2	TRBJ2-3	.	TGTGCCAGCAGTGAGGAGAGCACAGATACGCAGTATTTT	CASSEESTDTQYF
TRBD1	TRBV18	TRBJ1-5	.	TGTGCCAGCTCACCAGGGACAGGCAATCAGCCCCAGCATTTT	CASSPGTGNQPQHF
.	TRBV7-2	TRBJ2-5	.	TGTGCCAGCAGCGCCTACAGGGAAGAGACCCAGTACTTC	CASSAYREETQYF